Detailed here is one T cell receptor (beta chain). Its antigen is currently not known. The sample holds no much larger clone one base away, and base qualities are not on file. The germline V gene specifies KGHSH as CDR1 and LQKENI as CDR2. The germline V and J ends show losses of 6 bases and 4 bases respectively, and no gene match explains 11 bases of the junction. The CDR3 numbers 15 residues from cysteine through phenylalanine. The entry retains the CDR3 DNA only, 45 bases that are in frame from base 1. The data belong to a study of blood T cell repertoires in COVID-19 (dated by TCRdb to the early 2020s). Study-wide context: Samples from collaborators originated in the United States, Italy and Spain and spanned both the acute and convalescent phases of COVID-19. The sample metadata nearly always contained a de-identified subject ID, COVID-19 status, age in years and sex. Subjects who had been exposed to COVID-19, were actively infected with it, or had recovered from it provided the deeply sampled blood TCRbeta repertoires that made up the dataset. The material from the prospective study consisted of cDNA or gDNA derived from T cells, B-cell-depleted T cells, or PBMCs. Where available, HLA class I and class II types were taken from metadata supplied by the sample provider and were not determined by assay-based typing. The repertoires were made available in a free public database intended to serve as a resource for research on the immune response to SARS-CoV-2. Samples were obtained from the ongoing ImmuneRACE study (first 160 participants) and from approximately 1,200 subjects provided by 6 global collaborators. Here is what the overall study found, with its caveats: The amount of clinical and demographic metadata varied by source and participant and was provided uncurated.

TCRbeta CDR3 regions were amplified from genomic DNA using the immunoSEQ Assay, a bias-controlled multiplex PCR. The study's processing was this. Nucleated cell counts per sample were estimated from amplification of reference gene primers within the assay. Sequence reads were collapsed and filtered to measure the absolute abundance of every unique TCRbeta CDR3 rearrangement. For each sample, productive Simpson clonality was calculated as the square root of Simpson's diversity index over productive rearrangements. The clones in this table, taken by TCRdb from immuneACCESS, are in-frame only. Not every clone is retained; where verified, under half of the shortfall comes from an unresolved V gene, and the cause of the rest is unknown. The D gene and trimming were derived from the DNA, and the V and J assignments and clone size from that table. For this sample the table gives about 200,000 clones, of which more than 75% were detected only once. Of the sample, 6% is held by the ten largest clones.

The collaborating institutions used their own protocols to collect whole blood in K2EDTA tubes. For TCRbeta analysis, collaborators shipped samples as frozen whole blood, isolated PBMCs, or DNA extracted from either of those sample types. The chain couples TRBV18 to TRBJ1-2; TRBD1 agrees with 7 junctional bases. This clonotype was sampled from a man aged 35 to 55 with active or convalescent COVID-19. Sequenced material: peripheral blood. CDR3 loop: CASSPTRGGRYGYTF. Read as DNA, the sequence is TGTGCCAGCTCGCCCACCCGAGGGGGCCGCTATGGCTACACCTTC.